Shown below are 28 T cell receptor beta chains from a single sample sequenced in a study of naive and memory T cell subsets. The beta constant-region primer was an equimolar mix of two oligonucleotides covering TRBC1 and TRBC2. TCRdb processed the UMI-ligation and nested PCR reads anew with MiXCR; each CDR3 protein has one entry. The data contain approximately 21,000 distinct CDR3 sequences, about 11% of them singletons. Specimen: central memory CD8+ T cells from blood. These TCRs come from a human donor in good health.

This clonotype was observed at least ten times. This chain's CDR3 is CATAAGSYEQYF. The CDR3 DNA follows: TGTGCCACCGCCGCAGGGAGCTACGAGCAGTACTTC. The V gene is TRBV6-2 or TRBV6-3, the J gene TRBJ2-7; D is tentatively TRBD1 or TRBD2 (5 bases each). There are 12 residues in the CDR3. V was pared by 10 bases and J by 3 bases, with 13 bases between. Germline-derived CDR1 and CDR2 are MNHEY and SVGEGT.

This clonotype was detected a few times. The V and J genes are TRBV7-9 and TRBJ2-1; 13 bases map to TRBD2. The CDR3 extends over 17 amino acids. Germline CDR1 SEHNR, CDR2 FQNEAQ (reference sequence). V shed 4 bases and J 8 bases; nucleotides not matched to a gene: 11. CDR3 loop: CASSSTAGTSGNYEQFF. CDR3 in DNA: TGTGCCAGCAGCTCAACAGCCGGGACTAGCGGGAATTATGAGCAGTTCTTC. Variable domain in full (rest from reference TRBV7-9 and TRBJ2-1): DTGVSQNPRHKITKRGQNVTFRCDPISEHNRLYWYRQTLGQGPEFLTYFQNEAQLEKSRLLSDRFSAERPKGSFSTLEIQRTEQGDSAMYLCASSSTAGTSGNYEQFFGPGTRLTVL.

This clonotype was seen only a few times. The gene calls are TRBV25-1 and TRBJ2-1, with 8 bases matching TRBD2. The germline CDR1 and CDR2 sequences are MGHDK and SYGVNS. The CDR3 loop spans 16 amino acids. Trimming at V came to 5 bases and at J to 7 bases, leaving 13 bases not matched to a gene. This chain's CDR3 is CASSPGSAGGGNEQFF. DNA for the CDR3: TGTGCCAGCAGTCCCGGGAGCGCGGGAGGTGGAAATGAGCAGTTCTTC.

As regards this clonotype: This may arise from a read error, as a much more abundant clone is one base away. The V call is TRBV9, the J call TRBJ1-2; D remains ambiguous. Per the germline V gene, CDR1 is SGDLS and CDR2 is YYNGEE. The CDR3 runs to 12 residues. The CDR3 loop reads CASSTNSYGDTF. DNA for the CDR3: TGTGCCAGCAGCACTAACAGCTATGGCGACACCTTC.

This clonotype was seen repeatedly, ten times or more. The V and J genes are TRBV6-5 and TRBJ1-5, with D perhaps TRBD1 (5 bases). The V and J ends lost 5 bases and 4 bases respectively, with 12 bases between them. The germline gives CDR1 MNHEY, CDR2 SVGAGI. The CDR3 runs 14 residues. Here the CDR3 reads CASSTQGLNQPQHF. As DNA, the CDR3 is TGTGCCAGCAGTACCCAGGGCCTGAATCAGCCCCAGCATTTT.

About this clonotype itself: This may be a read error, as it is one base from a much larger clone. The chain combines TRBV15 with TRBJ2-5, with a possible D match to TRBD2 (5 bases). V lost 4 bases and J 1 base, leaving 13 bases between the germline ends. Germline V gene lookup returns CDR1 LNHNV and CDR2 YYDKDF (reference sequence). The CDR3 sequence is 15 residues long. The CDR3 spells CATSNGLAIQETQYF. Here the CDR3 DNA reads TGTGCCACCAGCAACGGTCTAGCCATCCAAGAGACCCAGTACTTC.

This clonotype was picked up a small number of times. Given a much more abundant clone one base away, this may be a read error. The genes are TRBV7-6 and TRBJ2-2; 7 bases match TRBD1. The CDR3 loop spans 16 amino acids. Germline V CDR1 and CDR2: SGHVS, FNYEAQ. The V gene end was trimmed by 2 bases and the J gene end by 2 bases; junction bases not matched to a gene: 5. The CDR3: CASSLPTGCNTGELFF. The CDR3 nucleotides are TGTGCCAGCAGCTTACCGACAGGGTGCAACACCGGGGAGCTGTTTTTT.

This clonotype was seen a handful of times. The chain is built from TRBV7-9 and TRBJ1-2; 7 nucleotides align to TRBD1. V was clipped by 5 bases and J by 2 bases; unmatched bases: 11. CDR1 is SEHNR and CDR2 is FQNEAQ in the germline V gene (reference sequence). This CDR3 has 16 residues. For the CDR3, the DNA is TGTGCCAGCAGCAGGGTCCGGGACAGATCAAACTATGGCTACACCTTC. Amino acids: CASSRVRDRSNYGYTF.

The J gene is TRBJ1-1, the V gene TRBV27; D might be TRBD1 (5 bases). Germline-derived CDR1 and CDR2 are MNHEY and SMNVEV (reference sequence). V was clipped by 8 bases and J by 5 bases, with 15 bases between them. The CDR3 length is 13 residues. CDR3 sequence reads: CASRRGRMTEAFF. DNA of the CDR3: TGTGCCAGCCGGAGGGGCAGAATGACTGAAGCTTTCTTT.

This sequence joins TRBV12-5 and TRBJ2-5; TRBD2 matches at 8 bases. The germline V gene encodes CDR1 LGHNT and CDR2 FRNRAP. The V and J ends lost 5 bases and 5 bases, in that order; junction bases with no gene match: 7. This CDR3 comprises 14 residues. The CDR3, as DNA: TGTGCTAGTGGTCCGGGGGGGAGAGGGGAGACCCAGTACTTC. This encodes CASGPGGRGETQYF.

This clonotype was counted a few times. The CDR3 loop is CASSATGGGTYEQYF. The DNA of the CDR3 is TGTGCCAGCAGCGCTACAGGGGGTGGAACCTACGAGCAGTACTTC. The V call is TRBV2, the J call TRBJ2-7, with 8 bases fitting TRBD1. This CDR3 is built from 15 residues. After removal of 6 bases from V and 2 bases from J, the junction contained 9 bases not matched to a gene. Looked up from germline, CDR1 is SNHLY and CDR2 is FYNNEI. Supplemented by reference TRBV2 and TRBJ2-7, the full variable domain reads EPEVTQTPSHQVTQMGQEVILRCVPISNHLYFYWYRQILGQKVEFLVSFYNNEISEKSEIFDDQFSVERPDGSNFTLKIRSTKLEDSAMYFCASSATGGGTYEQYFGPGTRLTVT.

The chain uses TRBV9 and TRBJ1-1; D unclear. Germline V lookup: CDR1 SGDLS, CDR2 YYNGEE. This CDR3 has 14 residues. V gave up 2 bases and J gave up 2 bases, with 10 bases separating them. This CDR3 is CASSVLSGNTEAFF. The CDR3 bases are TGTGCCAGCAGCGTGTTGTCCGGCAACACTGAAGCTTTCTTT. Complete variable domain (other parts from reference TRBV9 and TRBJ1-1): DSGVTQTPKHLITATGQRVTLRCSPRSGDLSVYWYQQSLDQGLQFLIQYYNGEERAKGNILERFSAQQFPDLHSELNLSSLELGDSALYFCASSVLSGNTEAFFGQGTRLTVV.

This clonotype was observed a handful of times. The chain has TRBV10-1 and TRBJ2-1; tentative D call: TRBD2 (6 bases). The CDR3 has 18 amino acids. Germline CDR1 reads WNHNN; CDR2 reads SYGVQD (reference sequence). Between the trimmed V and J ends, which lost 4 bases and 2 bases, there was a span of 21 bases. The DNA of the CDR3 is TGCGCCAGCAGTGCGGGTGGACGGGGAAGACTAGCCTACAATGAGCAGTTCTTC. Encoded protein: CASSAGGRGRLAYNEQFF.

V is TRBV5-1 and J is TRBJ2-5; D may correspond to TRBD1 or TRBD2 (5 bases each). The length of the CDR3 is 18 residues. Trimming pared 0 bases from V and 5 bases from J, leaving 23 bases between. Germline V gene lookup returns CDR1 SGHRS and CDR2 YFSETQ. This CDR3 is CASSLDNRTTNERETQYF. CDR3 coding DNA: TGCGCCAGCAGCTTGGATAACCGGACAACCAACGAGCGGGAGACCCAGTACTTC. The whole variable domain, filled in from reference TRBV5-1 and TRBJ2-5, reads KAGVTQTPRYLIKTRGQQVTLSCSPISGHRSVSWYQQTPGQGLQFLFEYFSETQRNKGNFPGRFSGRQFSNSRSEMNVSTLELGDSALYLCASSLDNRTTNERETQYFGPGTRLLVL.

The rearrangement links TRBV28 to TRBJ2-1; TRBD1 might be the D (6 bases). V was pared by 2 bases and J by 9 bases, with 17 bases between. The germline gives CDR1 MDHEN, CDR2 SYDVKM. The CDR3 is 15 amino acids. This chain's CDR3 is CASSLLGNRAGEQFF. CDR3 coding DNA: TGTGCCAGCAGTTTACTCGGGAACAGGGCTGGTGAGCAGTTCTTC. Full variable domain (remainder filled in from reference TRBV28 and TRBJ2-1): DVKVTQSSRYLVKRTGEKVFLECVQDMDHENMFWYRQDPGLGLRLIYFSYDVKMKEKGDIPEGYSVSREKKERFSLILESASTNQTSMYLCASSLLGNRAGEQFFGPGTRLTVL.

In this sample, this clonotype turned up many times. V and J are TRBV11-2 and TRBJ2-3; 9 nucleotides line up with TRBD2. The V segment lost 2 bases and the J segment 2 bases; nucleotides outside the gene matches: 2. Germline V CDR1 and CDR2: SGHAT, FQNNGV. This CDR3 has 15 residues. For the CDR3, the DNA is TGTGCCAGCAGCTTATCTAGCGGGAACACAGATACGCAGTATTTT. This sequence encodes CASSLSSGNTDTQYF.

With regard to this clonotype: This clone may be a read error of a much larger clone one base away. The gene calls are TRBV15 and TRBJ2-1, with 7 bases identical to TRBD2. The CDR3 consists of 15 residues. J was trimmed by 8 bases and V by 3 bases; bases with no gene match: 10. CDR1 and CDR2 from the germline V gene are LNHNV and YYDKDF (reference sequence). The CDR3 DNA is TGTGCCACCAGCAGCGGGGGGAGTAGAGGTTATGAGCAGTTCTTC. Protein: CATSSGGSRGYEQFF.

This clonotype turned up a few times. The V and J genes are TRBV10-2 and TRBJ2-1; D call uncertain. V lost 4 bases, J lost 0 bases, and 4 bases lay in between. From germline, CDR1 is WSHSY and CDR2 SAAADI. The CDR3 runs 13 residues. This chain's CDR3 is CASSVPSYNEQFF. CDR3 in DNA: TGCGCCAGCAGTGTCCCCTCCTACAATGAGCAGTTCTTC.

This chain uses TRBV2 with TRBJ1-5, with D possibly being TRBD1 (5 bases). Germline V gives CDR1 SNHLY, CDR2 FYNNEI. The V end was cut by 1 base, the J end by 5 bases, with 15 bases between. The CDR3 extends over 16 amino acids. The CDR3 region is CASSEGGGALDQPQHF. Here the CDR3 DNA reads TGTGCCAGCAGTGAAGGGGGGGGTGCGTTGGATCAGCCCCAGCATTTT.

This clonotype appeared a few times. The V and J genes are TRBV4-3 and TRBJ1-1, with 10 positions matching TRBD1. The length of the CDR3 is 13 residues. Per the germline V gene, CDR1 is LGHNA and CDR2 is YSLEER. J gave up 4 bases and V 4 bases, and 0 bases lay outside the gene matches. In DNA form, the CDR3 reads TGCGCCAGCAGCCGGGACAGGGGCACTGAAGCTTTCTTT. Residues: CASSRDRGTEAFF.

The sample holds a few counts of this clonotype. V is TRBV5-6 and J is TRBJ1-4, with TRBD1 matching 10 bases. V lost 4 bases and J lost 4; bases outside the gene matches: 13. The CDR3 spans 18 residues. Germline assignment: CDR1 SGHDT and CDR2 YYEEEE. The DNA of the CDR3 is TGTGCCAGCAGCCCTGACCGGGACAGGGGCGGAGATAATGAAAAACTGTTTTTT. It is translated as CASSPDRDRGGDNEKLFF.

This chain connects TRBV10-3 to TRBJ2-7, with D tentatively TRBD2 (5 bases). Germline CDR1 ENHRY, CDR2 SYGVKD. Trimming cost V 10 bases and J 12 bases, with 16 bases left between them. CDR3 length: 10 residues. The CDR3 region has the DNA TGTGCCACCAGAGCGGACCAGTGGTACTTC. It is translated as CATRADQWYF.

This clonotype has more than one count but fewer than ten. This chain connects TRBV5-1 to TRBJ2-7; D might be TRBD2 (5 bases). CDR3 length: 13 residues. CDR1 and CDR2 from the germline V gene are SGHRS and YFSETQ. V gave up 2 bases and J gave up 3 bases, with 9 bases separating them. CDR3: CASSFRDSYEQYF. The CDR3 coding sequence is TGCGCCAGCAGCTTCCGGGATAGCTACGAGCAGTACTTC.

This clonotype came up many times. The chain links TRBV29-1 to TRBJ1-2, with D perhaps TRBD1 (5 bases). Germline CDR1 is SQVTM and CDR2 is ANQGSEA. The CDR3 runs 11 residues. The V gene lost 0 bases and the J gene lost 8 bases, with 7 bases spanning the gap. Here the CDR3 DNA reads TGCAGCGTTGAAGACAGGGAAGGCTACACCTTC. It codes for CSVEDREGYTF.

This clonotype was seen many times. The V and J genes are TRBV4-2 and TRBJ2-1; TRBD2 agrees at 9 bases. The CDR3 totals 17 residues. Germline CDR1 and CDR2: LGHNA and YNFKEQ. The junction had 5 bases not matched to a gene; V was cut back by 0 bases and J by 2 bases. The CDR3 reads CASSQEGSGSAYNEQFF. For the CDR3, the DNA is TGTGCCAGCAGCCAAGAGGGTAGCGGGAGCGCCTACAATGAGCAGTTCTTC.

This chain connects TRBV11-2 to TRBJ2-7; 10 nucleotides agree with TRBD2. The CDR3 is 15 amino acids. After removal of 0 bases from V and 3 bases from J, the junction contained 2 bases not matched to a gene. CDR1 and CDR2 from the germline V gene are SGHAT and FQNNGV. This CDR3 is CASSLDSGGRYEQYF. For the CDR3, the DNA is TGTGCCAGCAGCTTAGATAGCGGGGGGCGCTACGAGCAGTACTTC. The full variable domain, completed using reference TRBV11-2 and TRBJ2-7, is EAGVAQSPRYKIIEKRQSVAFWCNPISGHATLYWYQQILGQGPKLLIQFQNNGVVDDSQLPKDRFSAERLKGVDSTLKIQPAKLEDSAVYLCASSLDSGGRYEQYFGPGTRLTVT.

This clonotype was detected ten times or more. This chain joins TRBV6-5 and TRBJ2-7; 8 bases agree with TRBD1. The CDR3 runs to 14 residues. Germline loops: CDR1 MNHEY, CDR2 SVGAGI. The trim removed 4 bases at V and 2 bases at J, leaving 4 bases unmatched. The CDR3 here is CASSLRTGPYEQYF. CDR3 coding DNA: TGTGCCAGCAGTTTGCGGACAGGGCCCTACGAGCAGTACTTC.

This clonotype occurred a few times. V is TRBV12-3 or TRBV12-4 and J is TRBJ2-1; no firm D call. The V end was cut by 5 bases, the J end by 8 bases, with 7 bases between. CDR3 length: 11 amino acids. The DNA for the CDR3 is TGTGCCAGCAGTCAGGCGGATGAGCAGTTCTTC. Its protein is CASSQADEQFF.